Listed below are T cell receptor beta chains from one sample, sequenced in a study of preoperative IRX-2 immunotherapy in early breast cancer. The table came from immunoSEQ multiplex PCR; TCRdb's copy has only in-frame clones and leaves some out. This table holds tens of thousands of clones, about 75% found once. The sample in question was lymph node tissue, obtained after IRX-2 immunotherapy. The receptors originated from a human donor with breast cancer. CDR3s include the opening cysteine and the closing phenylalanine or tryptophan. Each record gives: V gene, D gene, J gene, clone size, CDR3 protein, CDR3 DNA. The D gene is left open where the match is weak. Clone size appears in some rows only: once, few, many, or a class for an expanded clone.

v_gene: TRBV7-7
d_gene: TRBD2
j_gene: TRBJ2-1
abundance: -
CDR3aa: CASRERLAGYNEQFF
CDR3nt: TGTGCCAGCAGGGAAAGACTAGCGGGATACAATGAGCAGTTCTTC

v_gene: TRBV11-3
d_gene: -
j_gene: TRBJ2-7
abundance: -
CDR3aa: CASSLGGVRRSVEQYF
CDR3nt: TGTGCCAGCAGCTTGGGTGGGGTCAGGAGGTCCGTCGAGCAGTACTTC

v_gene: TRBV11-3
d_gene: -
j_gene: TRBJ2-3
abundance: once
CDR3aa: CASSLDGSTDTQYF
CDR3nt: TGTGCTAGCAGCTTAGACGGAAGCACAGATACGCAGTATTTT

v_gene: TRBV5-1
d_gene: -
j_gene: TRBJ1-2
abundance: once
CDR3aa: CASSLAPRQEYGYTF
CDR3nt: TGCGCCAGCAGCTTGGCCCCCCGACAGGAGTATGGCTACACCTTC

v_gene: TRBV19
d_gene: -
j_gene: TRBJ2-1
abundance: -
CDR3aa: CAISDSGDEQFF
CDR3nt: TGTGCCATCTCGGACTCGGGCGATGAGCAGTTCTTC

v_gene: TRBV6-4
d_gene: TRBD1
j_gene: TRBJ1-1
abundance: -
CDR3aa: CASRSTGTGFIREAFF
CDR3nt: TGTGCCAGCCGCTCTACCGGGACAGGGTTTATTCGGGAAGCTTTCTTT

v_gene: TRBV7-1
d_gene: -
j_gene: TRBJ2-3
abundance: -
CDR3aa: CASSLNRGTDTQYF
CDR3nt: TGTGCCAGCAGCTTGAATAGGGGCACAGATACGCAGTATTTT

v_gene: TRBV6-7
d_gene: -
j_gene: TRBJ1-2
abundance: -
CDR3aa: CATYGGNGYTF
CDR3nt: TGTGCCACATACGGAGGGAATGGCTACACCTTC

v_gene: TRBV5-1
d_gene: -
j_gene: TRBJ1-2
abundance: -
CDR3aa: CASSLMGPWVLNGYTF
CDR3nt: TGCGCCAGCAGTCTTATGGGGCCTTGGGTACTTAATGGCTACACCTTC

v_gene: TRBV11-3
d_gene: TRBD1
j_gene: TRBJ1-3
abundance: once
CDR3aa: CASSPAPGQGIPRSGNTIYF
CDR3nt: TGTGCCAGCAGCCCAGCTCCGGGACAGGGAATTCCCCGCTCTGGAAACACCATATATTTT

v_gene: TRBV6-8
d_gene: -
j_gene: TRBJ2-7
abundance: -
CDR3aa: CASSVGGSSYEQYF
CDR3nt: TGTGCCAGCAGTGTGGGCGGTAGCTCCTACGAGCAGTACTTC

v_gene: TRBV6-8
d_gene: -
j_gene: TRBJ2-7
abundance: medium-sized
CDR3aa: CAISATGAYEQYF
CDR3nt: TGTGCCATCAGTGCGACTGGCGCCTACGAGCAGTACTTC

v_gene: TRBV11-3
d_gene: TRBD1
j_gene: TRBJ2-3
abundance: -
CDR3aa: CASSLEGRGTDTQYF
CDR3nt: TGTGCCAGCAGCTTAGAGGGCAGGGGGACAGATACGCAGTATTTT

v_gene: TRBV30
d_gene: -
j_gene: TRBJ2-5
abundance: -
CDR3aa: CAWRLGDLTMPQETQYF
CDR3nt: TGTGCCTGGCGACTGGGAGATTTGACTATGCCCCAAGAGACCCAGTACTTC

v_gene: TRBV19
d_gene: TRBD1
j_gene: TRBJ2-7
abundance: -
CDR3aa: CASSIGQGEKGSYEQYF
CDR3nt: TGTGCCAGTAGTATTGGGCAGGGGGAAAAAGGGTCCTACGAGCAGTACTTC

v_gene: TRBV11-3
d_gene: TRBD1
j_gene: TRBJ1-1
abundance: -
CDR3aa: CASSLDRGVTEAFF
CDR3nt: TGTGCCAGCAGCTTAGACAGGGGGGTAACTGAAGCTTTCTTT

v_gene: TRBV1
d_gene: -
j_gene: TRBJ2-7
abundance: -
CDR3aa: CASSQDSSYEQYF
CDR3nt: TGCGCCAGCAGCCAAGACTCATCCTACGAGCAGTACTTC

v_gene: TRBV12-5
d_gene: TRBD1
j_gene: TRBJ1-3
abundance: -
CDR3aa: CASGLGDREGNTIYF
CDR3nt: TGTGCTAGTGGTTTGGGTGACAGGGAGGGAAACACCATATATTTT

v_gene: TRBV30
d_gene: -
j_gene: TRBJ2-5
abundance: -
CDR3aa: CAWSVQGSGTQYF
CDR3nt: TGTGCCTGGAGTGTACAAGGTTCAGGGACCCAGTACTTC

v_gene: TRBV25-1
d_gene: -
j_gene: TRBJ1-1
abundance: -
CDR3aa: CASSEPGRTNTEVFF
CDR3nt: TGTGCCAGCAGTGAACCGGGACGGACGAACACTGAAGTTTTCTTT

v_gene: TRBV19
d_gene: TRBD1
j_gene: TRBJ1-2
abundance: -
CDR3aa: CASIKRQGSDGYTF
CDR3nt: TGTGCCAGTATCAAAAGACAGGGATCGGATGGCTACACCTTC

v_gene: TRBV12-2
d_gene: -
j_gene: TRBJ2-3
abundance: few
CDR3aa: CASNGGSGSTDTQYF
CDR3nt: TGTGCTAGCAACGGCGGGAGCGGGAGCACAGATACGCAGTATTTT

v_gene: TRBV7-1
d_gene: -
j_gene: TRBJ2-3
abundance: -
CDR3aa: CASSPSGEDTQYF
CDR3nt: TGTGCCAGCAGCCCCTCTGGGGAGGATACGCAGTATTTT

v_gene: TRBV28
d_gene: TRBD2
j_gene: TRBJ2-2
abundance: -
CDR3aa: CAARVAGGPGELFF
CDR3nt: TGTGCAGCCAGAGTAGCGGGAGGCCCCGGGGAGCTGTTTTTT

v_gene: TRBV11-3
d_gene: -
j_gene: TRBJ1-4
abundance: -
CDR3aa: CASSLGGGPGSRKLFF
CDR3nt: TGTGCCAGCAGCTTAGGGGGTGGCCCCGGGTCGAGGAAACTGTTTTTT

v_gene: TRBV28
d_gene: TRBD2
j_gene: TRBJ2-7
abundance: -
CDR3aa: CASSSGTSGSYEQYF
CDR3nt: TGTGCCAGCAGTTCCGGGACTAGCGGGAGCTACGAGCAGTACTTC

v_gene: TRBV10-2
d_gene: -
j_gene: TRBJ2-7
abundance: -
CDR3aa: CASSETWTGYEQYF
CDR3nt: TGCGCCAGCAGTGAGACCTGGACTGGATACGAGCAGTACTTC

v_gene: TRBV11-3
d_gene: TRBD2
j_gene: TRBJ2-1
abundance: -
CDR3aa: CASSRGGAGGLSYNEQFF
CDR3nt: TGTGCCAGCAGCCGGGGAGGTGCGGGAGGACTCTCCTACAATGAGCAGTTCTTC

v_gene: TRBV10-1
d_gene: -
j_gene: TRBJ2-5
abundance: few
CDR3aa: CASSKEGETQYF
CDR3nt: TGCGCCAGCAGTAAGGAGGGAGAGACCCAGTACTTC

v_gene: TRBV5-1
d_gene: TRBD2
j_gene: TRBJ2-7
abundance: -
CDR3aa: CASSFGGRAATTYEQYF
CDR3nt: TGCGCCAGCAGCTTTGGCGGGAGGGCCGCGACGACCTACGAGCAGTACTTC

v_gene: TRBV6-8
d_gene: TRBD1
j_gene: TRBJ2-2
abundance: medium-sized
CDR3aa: CASSYGTVDTGELFF
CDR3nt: TGTGCCAGCAGTTACGGGACAGTGGACACCGGGGAGCTGTTTTTT